This passage covers 22 T cell receptor beta chains from one sample sequenced in a study of kidney transplant recipient with SARS-CoV-2 infection. TCRdb processed the reads anew with MiXCR; each CDR3 protein has one entry. This sample has under 300,000 distinct CDR3 sequences, with around 28% found just once. Specimen: a blood sample, collected at baseline and on roughly day 120 from a kidney transplant recipient. Receptor source: a male patient in his thirties who had COVID-19 and was a kidney transplant recipient. The graft donor may have given rise to some T cells.

On this clonotype itself: This could be a read error, since a much larger clone is one nucleotide away. V is TRBV11-2 and J is TRBJ2-7, with D maybe TRBD1 (5 bases). CDR3 length: 13 amino acids. CDR1 SGHAT and CDR2 FQNNGV come from the germline V gene. The CDR3 DNA sequence: TGTGCCAGCAGCTTAGATCCAGGGAACGAGCATTACTTC. It translates to CASSLDPGNEHYF.

This clonotype appeared a single time. With a much larger clone just one base away, this may be a read error. In this CDR3 the conserved last residue, phenylalanine or tryptophan, is missing, so a read error is likely. J is TRBJ1-2 and V is TRBV7-3; a weak D match, TRBD1 (6 bases). V was shortened by 1 base and J by 3 bases, with 9 bases between the two germline ends. The CDR3 contains 14 residues. Per germline, CDR1 SGHTA and CDR2 FQGTGA. Written as DNA, the CDR3 is TGTGCCAGCAGCTTAAGGGACATGGACTATGGCTACACCATC. Its protein product is CASSLRDMDYGYTI.

Many counts were recorded for this clonotype. The chain combines TRBV5-1 with TRBJ1-2; D remains ambiguous. Trimming took 7 bases from V and 4 from J, leaving 23 bases between them. The CDR3 is made up of 16 amino acids. CDR1 and CDR2 from the germline V gene are SGHRS and YFSETQ. The CDR3 nucleotides are TGCGCCAGCGCTAGCGGATCGGTTCGAAAGACCTATGGCTACACCTTC. Protein sequence: CASASGSVRKTYGYTF.

The table lists this clonotype with many counts. The rearrangement joins TRBV6-6 to TRBJ2-3; TRBD2 is a possible D gene (6 bases). V was clipped by 0 bases and J by 0 bases, with 19 bases between them. Germline lookup yields CDR1 MNHNY and CDR2 SVGAGI (reference sequence). The CDR3 totals 19 residues. The CDR3 nucleotides are TGTGCCAGCAGTTACTCGAGGAGCCAGGGCCGGGGGAGCACAGATACGCAGTATTTT. It is translated as CASSYSRSQGRGSTDTQYF.

This clonotype was counted ten times or more. The V and J genes are TRBV3-1 and TRBJ1-2, with D perhaps matching TRBD1 (6 bases). Germline V gene lookup returns CDR1 LGHDT and CDR2 YNNKEL (reference sequence). The germline V and J ends were trimmed by 4 bases and 2 bases, with 14 bases remaining between them. This CDR3 has 15 amino acids. CDR3 loop: CASSPTGLLNYGYTF. Written as DNA, the CDR3 is TGTGCCAGCAGCCCTACAGGGTTACTAAACTATGGCTACACCTTC.

This clonotype was observed a few times. This rearrangement joins TRBV2 to TRBJ1-3; 7 bases are a match to TRBD1. CDR3 length: 16 amino acids. The V gene's germline CDR1 is SNHLY and CDR2 FYNNEI. J gave up 2 bases and V 6 bases, and 10 bases lay outside the gene matches. As DNA, the CDR3 is TGTGCCAGCAGAGGACACTTGACAGGGACTGGAAACACCATATATTTT. It encodes CASRGHLTGTGNTIYF. The full variable domain, rest sourced from reference TRBV2 and TRBJ1-3, is EPEVTQTPSHQVTQMGQEVILRCVPISNHLYFYWYRQILGQKVEFLVSFYNNEISEKSEIFDDQFSVERPDGSNFTLKIRSTKLEDSAMYFCASRGHLTGTGNTIYFGEGSWLTVV.

This clonotype was counted many times. The J gene is TRBJ1-2, the V gene TRBV7-1, with D uncertain. TRBV7-1 is labeled an ORF, and its function is uncertain. There are 17 residues in the CDR3. The V and J ends lost 5 bases and 4 bases respectively, with 23 bases between them. The CDR3 loop reads CASSPDRHEGKTYGYTF. The CDR3 region has the DNA TGTGCCAGCAGCCCAGATCGTCACGAGGGAAAGACCTATGGCTACACCTTC.

This clonotype came up many times. This chain connects TRBV18 to TRBJ1-1; D might be TRBD1 (6 bases). CDR1 is KGHSH and CDR2 is LQKENI in the germline V gene. The length of the CDR3 is 17 residues. The V end lost 3 bases, the J end lost 6 bases, and 23 bases lay between the germline ends. The CDR3 bases are TGTGCCAGCTCACCTTCAAACCCAGCGTGGGGGCTTGCTGAAGCTTTCTTT. Translated: CASSPSNPAWGLAEAFF.

This clonotype was found many times. This sequence joins TRBV27 and TRBJ2-1; a possible D gene is TRBD1 (6 bases). There are 15 residues in the CDR3. V dropped 2 bases and J dropped 5 bases, with 13 bases sitting between them. Germline CDR1 MNHEY, CDR2 SMNVEV (reference sequence). CDR3 nucleotides: TGTGCCAGCAGTTTAGGTAGGGACAACCACAATGAGCAGTTCTTC. Amino acid sequence: CASSLGRDNHNEQFF.

The sample holds many counts of this clonotype. The chain carries TRBV11-2 and TRBJ2-3; D gene unclear. Germline V gives CDR1 SGHAT, CDR2 FQNNGV. V lost 7 bases to trimming and J lost 6 bases, with 20 bases between them. This CDR3 comprises 15 residues. CDR3 bases: TGTGCCAGCATAGGCCCGCCTCCCCCCTGGGATACGCAGTATTTT. Translation gives CASIGPPPPWDTQYF.

This clonotype was found many times. The chain combines TRBV25-1 with TRBJ1-3, with D possibly matching TRBD1 (5 bases). The V end lost 5 bases, the J end lost 2 bases, and 16 bases lay between the germline ends. The CDR3 is made up of 16 amino acids. Germline CDR1 and CDR2: MGHDK and SYGVNS. The CDR3 DNA sequence: TGTGCCAGCAGTCCCCGGGGGGGGATTCCTGGAAACACCATATATTTT. It yields the protein CASSPRGGIPGNTIYF.

Turning to this clonotype: This sequence may be a read error, since a much larger clone differs from it by one base. The chain employs TRBV15 and TRBJ2-2; TRBD1 aligns across 8 bases. The germline V gene has CDR1 LNHNV and CDR2 YYDKDF (reference sequence). V was clipped by 5 bases and J by 5 bases; unmatched bases: 7. The CDR3 totals 15 residues. The CDR3: CATSHETGDTGELFF. The CDR3 DNA reads as TGTGCCACCAGCCACGAGACAGGGGATACCGGGGAGCTGTTTTTT.

This clonotype was detected ten times or more. The CDR3 loop reads CASTPQEGLNTEAFF. CDR3 sequence (DNA): TGTGCCAGCACCCCCCAGGAGGGGCTGAACACTGAAGCTTTCTTT. The V call is TRBV5-8, the J call TRBJ1-1; D is possibly TRBD1 (5 bases). There are 15 residues in the CDR3. V was pared by 6 bases and J by 0 bases, with 15 bases between. The germline V gene has CDR1 SGHTS and CDR2 YDEGEE.

This clonotype appeared many times. The J gene is TRBJ2-7, the V gene TRBV11-3, with D uncertain. Per the germline V gene, CDR1 is SGHNT and CDR2 is YENEEA. The CDR3 spans 12 residues. V dropped 5 bases and J dropped 1 base, with 6 bases sitting between them. For the CDR3, the DNA is TGTGCCAGCAGCCCCACATCCTACGAGCAGTACTTC. It yields the protein CASSPTSYEQYF.

This clonotype was seen only a few times. The gene calls are TRBV9 and TRBJ2-1; D is uncertain. The CDR3 is 15 residues long. The V gene's germline CDR1 is SGDLS and CDR2 YYNGEE. The V and J ends lost 0 bases and 4 bases respectively, with 11 bases between them. This chain's CDR3 is CASSVGPAKYNEQFF. As DNA, the CDR3 is TGTGCCAGCAGCGTAGGTCCAGCCAAGTACAATGAGCAGTTCTTC.

This clonotype was seen ten or more times. The gene calls are TRBV12-3 or TRBV12-4 and TRBJ2-5, with 7 bases lining up with TRBD1. Trimming took 7 bases from V and 0 from J; bases not matched to a gene: 8. This CDR3 has 15 residues. CDR3 region: CASNQQGLHQETQYF. For the CDR3, the DNA is TGTGCCAGCAACCAACAGGGGCTACACCAAGAGACCCAGTACTTC.

This clonotype was detected ten times or more. The rearrangement uses TRBV3-1 and TRBJ1-1; D gene uncertain. Trimming removed 5 bases at V and 4 bases at J, with 23 bases between. Germline V gives CDR1 LGHDT, CDR2 YNNKEL (reference sequence). The CDR3 has 17 residues. DNA of the CDR3: TGTGCCAGCAGCGATTGTTGTCCCATTTCAATTCGCACTGAAGCTTTCTTT. It encodes CASSDCCPISIRTEAFF.

This clonotype was counted many times. The chain has TRBV19 and TRBJ1-2; maybe TRBD1 (6 bases). V lost 3 bases and J 6 bases, leaving 14 bases between the germline ends. The CDR3 is made up of 14 amino acids. The germline gives CDR1 LNHDA, CDR2 SQIVND (reference sequence). The CDR3 bases are TGTGCCAGTAGTATCTCAGGGGAAGACAATGGCTACACCTTC. Protein product: CASSISGEDNGYTF.

At least ten counts were recorded for this clonotype. The gene calls are TRBV28 and TRBJ1-1; D ambiguous. The CDR3 totals 11 residues. V was pared by 6 bases and J by 1 base, with 3 bases between. The V gene's germline CDR1 is MDHEN and CDR2 SYDVKM. The CDR3: CASSTNTEAFF. CDR3 nucleotide sequence: TGTGCCAGCAGCACGAACACTGAAGCTTTCTTT.

A note on this clonotype: Just one base apart from a much larger clone, this may be a read error. The chain couples TRBV5-4 to TRBJ1-2; TRBD1 aligns across 9 bases. CDR1 and CDR2 from the germline V gene are SGHNT and YYREEE (reference sequence). The CDR3 has 15 amino acids. V shed 7 bases, J shed 6 bases, and the junction held 13 bases outside the gene matches. This CDR3 is CASGSSQGAADGYTF. CDR3 in DNA: TGTGCCAGCGGAAGTTCACAGGGGGCGGCCGATGGCTACACCTTC.

This chain uses TRBV11-2 with TRBJ2-5; possible D gene TRBD1, 6 bases. The CDR3 is 15 amino acids. The V and J ends lost 0 bases and 9 bases respectively, with 17 bases between them. The germline gives CDR1 SGHAT, CDR2 FQNNGV. The CDR3 region is CASSLDGRTGWSQYF. Here the CDR3 DNA reads TGTGCCAGCAGCTTAGACGGGCGCACAGGGTGGTCCCAGTACTTC.

This clonotype was counted many times. The gene calls are TRBV7-9 and TRBJ1-2; D unclear. CDR1 SEHNR and CDR2 FQNEAQ come from the germline V gene (reference sequence). Trimming cost V 5 bases and J 7 bases, with 17 bases left between them. There are 14 residues in the CDR3. CDR3 sequence reads: CASSPPRPAGGYTF. The CDR3 nucleotides are TGTGCCAGCAGCCCGCCCCGCCCGGCCGGTGGCTACACCTTC.